This TCR beta chain emerged from a study of shared clonotypes between healthy human individuals. In the study overall: Aged 18 to 49, the donors were a couple of women and three men.

Original handling: Filtering was not the same, since immunoSEQ gave junction-only sequences without quality scores. Assay: immunoSEQ multiplex PCR; the TCRdb copy retains only in-frame clones and omits some. The DNA was the basis for D and trimming; V, J and clone size are from that table. The repertoire holds around 1.1 million clones, around three quarters seen once, with around 0.6% in the top ten. Germline CDR1 is SGHTS and CDR2 is YDEGEE. The CDR3 has 15 amino acids. The V and J ends lost 0 bases and 3 bases, in that order; junction bases with no gene match: 4. V and J are TRBV5-8 and TRBJ2-7, with 9 bases fitting TRBD1. The clonotype was recovered from a man younger than 35 in good health. Some clones in this sample may be carry-over from other donors' samples. The source material was memory CD4+ T cells from PBMCs. Noted subset: CD45RA-negative fraction. CDR3 bases: TGTGCCAGCAGCTTGGCCGGGACAGGGTACTACGAGCAGTACTTC. Its translation: CASSLAGTGYYEQYF.